Listed here are 20 T cell receptor beta chains from one sample, sequenced in a study of blood T cell repertoires in COVID-19. Generated by immunoSEQ multiplex PCR, the TCRdb table keeps only in-frame clones and is missing some. The repertoire holds 150,000 to 200,000 clones, with 75% to 90% as singletons. Material for sequencing was PBMCs or T cells enriched from blood (not recorded which). These receptors all come from a woman in her sixties who had recovered from COVID-19.

This chain joins TRBV11-2 and TRBJ2-7; maybe TRBD2 (5 bases). With 3 bases removed from V and 2 bases from J, the gap between germline ends came to 11 bases. Germline CDR1 SGHAT, CDR2 FQNNGV. The CDR3 runs 14 residues. CDR3 coding DNA: TGTGCCAGCAGCTTCCGGCCGGGGACCTACGAGCAGTACTTC. Amino acids: CASSFRPGTYEQYF.

V is TRBV30 and J is TRBJ1-2, with D possibly being TRBD1 (5 bases). The germline CDR1 and CDR2 sequences are GTSNPN and SVGIG (reference sequence). This CDR3 region has 13 residues. Trimming cost V 2 bases and J 7 bases, with 14 bases left between them. The CDR3 sequence: CAWSLGASGGYTF. Written as DNA, the CDR3 is TGTGCCTGGAGTCTTGGGGCCTCTGGTGGCTACACCTTC.

The J gene is TRBJ2-1, the V gene TRBV4-2; no clear D. Trimming stripped 1 base from V and 5 bases from J, with 6 bases between. The CDR3 has 13 amino acids. The germline V gene has CDR1 LGHNA and CDR2 YNFKEQ. The CDR3 reads CASSQVGDNEQFF. The CDR3 bases are TGTGCCAGCAGCCAAGTTGGAGACAATGAGCAGTTCTTC.

V and J are TRBV6-2 or TRBV6-3 and TRBJ2-7; 8 bases agree with TRBD1. The germline gives CDR1 MNHEY, CDR2 SVGEGT. The CDR3 loop spans 14 amino acids. Losses at the gene ends were 0 bases for V and 7 bases for J; bases not matched to a gene: 5. As DNA, the CDR3 is TGTGCCAGCAGTTACTCGACAGGGGCCAGGGAGCAGTACTTC. Its translation: CASSYSTGAREQYF.

The chain carries TRBV13 and TRBJ2-3, with 10 bases identical to TRBD2. With 3 bases clipped from V and 3 bases from J, the junction kept 6 bases outside the gene matches. The CDR3 spans 16 residues. Germline loops: CDR1 PRHDT, CDR2 FYEKMQ (reference sequence). The CDR3 nucleotides are TGTGCCAGCAGCTTTCGAGCGGGAGGGCCAACAGATACGCAGTATTTT. Its translation is CASSFRAGGPTDTQYF.

The rearrangement uses TRBV28 and TRBJ1-3; no clear D gene. Trimming stripped 4 bases from V and 3 bases from J, with 13 bases between. This CDR3 comprises 15 residues. Germline V lookup: CDR1 MDHEN, CDR2 SYDVKM. Written as DNA, the CDR3 is TGTGCCAGCAGTTCACCTGTTCCGCGTGGAAACACCATATATTTT. Translated, it gives CASSSPVPRGNTIYF. The full variable domain, completed using reference TRBV28 and TRBJ1-3, is DVKVTQSSRYLVKRTGEKVFLECVQDMDHENMFWYRQDPGLGLRLIYFSYDVKMKEKGDIPEGYSVSREKKERFSLILESASTNQTSMYLCASSSPVPRGNTIYFGEGSWLTVV.

The chain combines TRBV3-1 (or the pseudogene TRBV3-2) with TRBJ1-2; 7 bases align to TRBD1. Germline V gene sequence: CDR1 LGHDT, CDR2 YNNKEL (reference sequence). V dropped 3 bases and J dropped 5; count of bases not matched to a gene: 6. The CDR3 length is 14 residues. This chain's CDR3 is CASSHFDRVYGYTF. For the CDR3, the DNA is TGTGCCAGCAGCCATTTTGACAGGGTATATGGCTACACCTTC.

The CDR3 DNA reads as TGTGCCAGCAGCCCCCAACCCGGGAGGACAGCCTACGAGCAGTACTTC. Amino acids: CASSPQPGRTAYEQYF. The chain links TRBV9 to TRBJ2-7, with D possibly TRBD2 on 7 matching bases. There are 16 residues in the CDR3. Germline V gene data show CDR1 as SGDLS and CDR2 as YYNGEE. V was clipped by 4 bases and J by 2 bases, with 19 bases between them.

The chain recombines TRBV6-6 with TRBJ2-5; D not resolved. The CDR3 runs to 13 residues. Germline-derived CDR1 and CDR2 are MNHNY and SVGAGI (reference sequence). Trimming stripped 5 bases from V and 5 bases from J, with 12 bases between. DNA for the CDR3: TGTGCCAGCAGTCCGCCGAACCGGGAGACCCAGTACTTC. Amino acid sequence: CASSPPNRETQYF.

The gene calls are TRBV5-8 and TRBJ2-3, with D possibly being TRBD2 (6 bases). V dropped 4 bases and J dropped 1 base, with 10 bases sitting between them. Per the germline V gene, CDR1 is SGHTS and CDR2 is YDEGEE. This CDR3 contains 14 residues. CDR3 bases: TGTGCCAGCAGCACGGAGCGGGGCACAGATACGCAGTATTTT. Protein product: CASSTERGTDTQYF.

The chain couples TRBV6-5 to TRBJ1-1; D is unclear. Germline values: CDR1 MNHEY, CDR2 SVGAGI. The CDR3 runs to 12 residues. V dropped 9 bases and J dropped 6 bases, with 14 bases sitting between them. DNA of the CDR3: TGTGCCAGTTCTTATAGTAAAGCTGAAGCTTTCTTT. This translates into CASSYSKAEAFF.

The chain couples TRBV15 to TRBJ1-1; unclear D gene. The CDR3 loop spans 12 amino acids. Trimming removed 5 bases from V and 8 bases from J, with 12 bases in between. CDR1 and CDR2 (germline): LNHNV, YYDKDF (reference sequence). CDR3 coding DNA: TGTGCCACCAGCGTAAACCCAACAGAAGCTTTCTTT. This codes for CATSVNPTEAFF.

This clone was seen only a few times. The gene calls are TRBV27 and TRBJ1-1, with TRBD1 matching over 12 bases. V lost 5 bases, J lost 8 bases, and 12 bases stayed unmatched. This CDR3 is 16 amino acids long. CDR1 MNHEY and CDR2 SMNVEV come from the germline V gene (reference sequence). CDR3 nucleotides: TGTGCCAGCAGTCCGGGACAGGGGGCGGGCGGGTTGGAAGCTTTCTTT. It codes for CASSPGQGAGGLEAFF.

The rearrangement links TRBV5-1 to TRBJ2-2; a possible D gene is TRBD2 (6 bases). The germline V gene has CDR1 SGHRS and CDR2 YFSETQ. Trimming cost V 3 bases and J 15 bases, with 24 bases left between them. This CDR3 contains 15 residues. CDR3 DNA: TGCGCCAGCAGCTCACGTGGAGGGTCGATAAAAGGGTTGTTTTTT. Protein product: CASSSRGGSIKGLFF.

The genes are TRBV7-9 and TRBJ2-1; 10 bases fit TRBD2. The trim removed 4 bases at V and 7 bases at J, leaving 10 bases unmatched. Germline V gives CDR1 SEHNR, CDR2 FQNEAQ (reference sequence). The CDR3 runs 16 residues. CDR3 residues: CASSSALAGVMNEQFF. The CDR3, as DNA: TGTGCCAGCAGCTCCGCTCTAGCGGGAGTTATGAATGAGCAGTTCTTC.

The chain combines TRBV5-1 with TRBJ1-5; 8 bases are a match to TRBD1. Per germline, CDR1 SGHRS and CDR2 YFSETQ. The CDR3 consists of 15 residues. The V and J ends lost 8 bases and 6 bases, in that order; junction bases with no gene match: 13. The CDR3, as DNA: TGCGCCAGTTCTTTAACAGGGGGTCAAGGTCAGCCCCAGCATTTT. Its protein is CASSLTGGQGQPQHF.

V usage is TRBV12-3 or TRBV12-4 and J usage is TRBJ1-5; possible D gene TRBD1, 5 bases. The V and J ends lost 2 bases and 5 bases respectively, with 7 bases between them. This CDR3 is 13 amino acids long. In DNA, the CDR3 is TGTGCCAGCAGTTTATGGGGGGATCAGCCCCAGCATTTT. Translated, it gives CASSLWGDQPQHF.

In its sample, this clone was seen a few times. CDR3 protein: CASTGADEKLFF. CDR3 nucleotides: TGTGCCAGCACCGGAGCCGATGAAAAACTGTTTTTT. The V and J genes are TRBV5-4 and TRBJ1-4; no clear D gene. The germline V gene has CDR1 SGHNT and CDR2 YYREEE (reference sequence). The CDR3 loop spans 12 amino acids. V gave up 6 bases and J gave up 6 bases, with 9 bases separating them.

The chain employs TRBV6-1 and TRBJ1-2; possible D gene TRBD1, 6 bases. This CDR3 has 16 amino acids. Germline V gene data show CDR1 as MNHNS and CDR2 as SASEGT. Trimming took off 2 bases at V and 0 bases at J, with 13 bases between the two ends. The CDR3 loop reads CASSETTGKANYGYTF. DNA of the CDR3: TGTGCCAGCAGTGAAACAACAGGGAAGGCTAACTATGGCTACACCTTC.

The chain couples TRBV20-1 to TRBJ2-3; no firm D call. The V end lost 3 bases, the J end lost 1 base, and 11 bases lay between the germline ends. The CDR3 totals 14 residues. Germline-derived CDR1 and CDR2 are DFQATT and SNEGSKA (reference sequence). CDR3 sequence reads: CSASSPLGTDTQYF. In nucleotides, the CDR3 is TGCAGTGCTAGTAGCCCGTTAGGCACAGATACGCAGTATTTT.